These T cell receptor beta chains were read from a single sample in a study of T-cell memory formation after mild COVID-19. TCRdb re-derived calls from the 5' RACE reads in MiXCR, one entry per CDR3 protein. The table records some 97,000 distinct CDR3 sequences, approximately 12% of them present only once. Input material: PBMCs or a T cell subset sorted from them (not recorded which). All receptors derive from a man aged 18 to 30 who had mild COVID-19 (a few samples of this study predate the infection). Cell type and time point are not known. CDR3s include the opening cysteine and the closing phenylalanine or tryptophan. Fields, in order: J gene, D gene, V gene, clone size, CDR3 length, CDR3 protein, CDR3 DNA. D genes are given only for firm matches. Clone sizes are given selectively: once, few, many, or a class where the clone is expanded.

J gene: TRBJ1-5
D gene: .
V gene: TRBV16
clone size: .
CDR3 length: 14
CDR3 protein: CASSPAPYRQPQHF
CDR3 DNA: TGTGCCAGCAGCCCCGCCCCGTACCGTCAGCCCCAGCATTTT

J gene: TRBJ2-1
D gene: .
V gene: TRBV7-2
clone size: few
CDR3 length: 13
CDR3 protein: CASSLIQNNEQFF
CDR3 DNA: TGTGCCAGCAGCTTAATTCAGAACAATGAGCAGTTCTTC

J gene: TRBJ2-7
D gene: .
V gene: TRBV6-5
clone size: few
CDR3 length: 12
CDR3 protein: CASSVNSYEQYF
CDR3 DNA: TGTGCCAGCAGCGTCAACTCCTACGAGCAGTACTTC

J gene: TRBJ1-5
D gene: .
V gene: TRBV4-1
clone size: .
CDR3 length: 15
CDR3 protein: CASSQGRVNNQPQHF
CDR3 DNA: TGCGCCAGCAGCCAGGGCAGGGTAAACAATCAGCCCCAGCATTTT

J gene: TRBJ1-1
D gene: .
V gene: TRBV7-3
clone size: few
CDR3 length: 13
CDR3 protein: CASSLQVNTEAFF
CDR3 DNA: TGTGCCAGCAGCTTACAGGTGAACACTGAAGCTTTCTTT

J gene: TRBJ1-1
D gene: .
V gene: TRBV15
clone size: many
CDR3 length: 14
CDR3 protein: CATSRSRANTEAFF
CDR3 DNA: TGTGCCACCAGCAGAAGCAGGGCGAACACTGAAGCTTTCTTT

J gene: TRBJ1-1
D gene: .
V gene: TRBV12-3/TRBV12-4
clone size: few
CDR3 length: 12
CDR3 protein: CASSWSRTEAFF
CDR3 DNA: TGTGCCAGCAGTTGGAGTCGCACTGAAGCTTTCTTT

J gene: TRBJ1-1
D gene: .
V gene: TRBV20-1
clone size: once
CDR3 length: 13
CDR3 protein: CSAREEDYTEAFF
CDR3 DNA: TGCAGTGCTAGAGAAGAGGATTATACTGAAGCTTTCTTT

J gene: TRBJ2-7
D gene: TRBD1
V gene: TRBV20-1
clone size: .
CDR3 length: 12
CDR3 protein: CSVRTGSYEQYF
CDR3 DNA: TGCAGTGTGAGGACAGGGAGCTACGAGCAGTACTTC

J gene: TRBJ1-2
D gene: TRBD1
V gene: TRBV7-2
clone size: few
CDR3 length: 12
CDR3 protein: CASSPGTGSYTF
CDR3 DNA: TGTGCCAGCAGCCCCGGGACAGGGAGTTACACCTTC

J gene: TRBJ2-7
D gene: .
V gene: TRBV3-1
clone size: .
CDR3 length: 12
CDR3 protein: CASSQGDYEQYF
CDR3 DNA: TGTGCCAGCAGCCAAGGTGACTACGAGCAGTACTTC

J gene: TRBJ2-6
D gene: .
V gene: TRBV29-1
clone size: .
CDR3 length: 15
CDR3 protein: CSALEGAHGANVLTF
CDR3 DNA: TGCAGCGCACTCGAAGGGGCGCATGGGGCCAACGTCCTGACTTTC

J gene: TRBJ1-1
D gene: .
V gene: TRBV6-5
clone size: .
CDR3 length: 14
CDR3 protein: CASSYGGGDTEAFF
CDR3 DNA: TGTGCCAGCAGTTACGGAGGTGGGGACACTGAAGCTTTCTTT

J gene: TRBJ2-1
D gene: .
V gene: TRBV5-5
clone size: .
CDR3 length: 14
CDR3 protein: CASSLGAQPNEQFF
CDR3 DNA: TGTGCCAGCAGCTTGGGCGCCCAGCCGAATGAGCAGTTCTTC

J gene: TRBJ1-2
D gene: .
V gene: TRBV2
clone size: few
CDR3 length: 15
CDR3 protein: CASSETWGANYGYTF
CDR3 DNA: TGTGCCAGCAGTGAAACATGGGGGGCTAACTATGGCTACACCTTC

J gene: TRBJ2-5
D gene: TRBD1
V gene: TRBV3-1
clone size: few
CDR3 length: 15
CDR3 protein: CASSPPGQRQETQYF
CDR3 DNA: TGTGCCAGCAGCCCACCGGGACAGCGGCAAGAGACCCAGTACTTC

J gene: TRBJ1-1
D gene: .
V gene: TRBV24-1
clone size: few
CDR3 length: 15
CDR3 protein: CATSETGTVNTEAFF
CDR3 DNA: TGTGCCACCAGTGAAACAGGGACGGTGAACACTGAAGCTTTCTTT

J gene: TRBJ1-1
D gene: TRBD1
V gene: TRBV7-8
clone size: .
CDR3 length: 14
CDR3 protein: CASRSGDRTLRAFF
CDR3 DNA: TGTGCCAGCAGAAGTGGGGACAGGACGCTTCGGGCTTTCTTT

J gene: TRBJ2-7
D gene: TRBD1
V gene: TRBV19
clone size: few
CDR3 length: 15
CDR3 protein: CASTPGQGSLYEQYF
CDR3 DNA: TGTGCCAGTACCCCCGGACAGGGATCGCTCTACGAGCAGTACTTC

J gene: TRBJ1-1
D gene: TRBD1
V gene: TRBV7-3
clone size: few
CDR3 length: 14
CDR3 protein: CASSLGTEHTEAFF
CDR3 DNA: TGTGCCAGCAGCTTAGGGACAGAGCACACTGAAGCTTTCTTT

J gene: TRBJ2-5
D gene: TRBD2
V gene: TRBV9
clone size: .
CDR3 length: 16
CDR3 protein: CASSVLAGGLQETQYF
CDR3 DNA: TGTGCCAGCAGCGTACTAGCGGGGGGACTCCAAGAGACCCAGTACTTC

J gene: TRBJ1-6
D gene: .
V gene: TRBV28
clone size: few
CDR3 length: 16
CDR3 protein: CASTPGEGTYNSPLHF
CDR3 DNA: TGTGCCAGCACCCCAGGAGAGGGAACCTATAATTCACCCCTCCACTTT

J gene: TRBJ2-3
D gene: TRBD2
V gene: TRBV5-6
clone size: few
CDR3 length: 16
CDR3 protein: CASSLGAGSSTDTQYF
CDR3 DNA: TGTGCCAGCAGCTTGGGAGCGGGGAGTAGCACAGATACGCAGTATTTT

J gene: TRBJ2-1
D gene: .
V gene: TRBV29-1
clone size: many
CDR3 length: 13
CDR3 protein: CSEMGQGGDEQFF
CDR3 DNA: TGCAGCGAGATGGGCCAGGGAGGCGATGAGCAGTTCTTC

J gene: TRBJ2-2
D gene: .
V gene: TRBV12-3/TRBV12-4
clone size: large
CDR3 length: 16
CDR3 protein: CASTHLRNINTGELFF
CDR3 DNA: TGTGCCAGCACACACCTTCGGAACATCAACACCGGGGAGCTGTTTTTT

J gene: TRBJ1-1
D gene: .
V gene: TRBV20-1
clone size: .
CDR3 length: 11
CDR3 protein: CSARDPGASFF
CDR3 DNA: TGCAGTGCTAGAGATCCAGGGGCATCTTTCTTT

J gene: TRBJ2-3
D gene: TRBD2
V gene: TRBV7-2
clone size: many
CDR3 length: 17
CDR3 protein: CASSLPARGVSTDTQYF
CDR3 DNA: TGTGCCAGCAGCTTACCCGCGCGGGGGGTAAGCACAGATACGCAGTATTTT

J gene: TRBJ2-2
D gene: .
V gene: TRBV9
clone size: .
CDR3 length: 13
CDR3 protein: CASSGGGTGELFF
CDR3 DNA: TGTGCCAGCAGCGGAGGGGGGACCGGGGAGCTGTTTTTT

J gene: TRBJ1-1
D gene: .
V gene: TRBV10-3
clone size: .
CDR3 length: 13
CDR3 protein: CAIRRSDNTEAFF
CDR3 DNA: TGTGCCATCAGACGTTCCGACAACACTGAAGCTTTCTTT

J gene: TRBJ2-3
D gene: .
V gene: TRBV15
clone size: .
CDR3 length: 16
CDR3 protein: CATSRALGQSTDTQYF
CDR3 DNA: TGTGCCACCAGCAGAGCCCTGGGGCAGAGTACGGATACGCAGTATTTT

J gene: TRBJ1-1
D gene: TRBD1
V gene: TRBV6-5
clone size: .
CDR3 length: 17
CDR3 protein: CASSYSISISGGSDAFF
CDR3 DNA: TGTGCCAGCAGTTACTCCATCTCCATCTCAGGGGGCAGTGATGCTTTCTTT

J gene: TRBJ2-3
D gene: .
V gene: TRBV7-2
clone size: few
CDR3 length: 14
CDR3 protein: CASSLIAGPDTQYF
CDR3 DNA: TGTGCCAGCAGCCTCATCGCCGGGCCAGATACGCAGTATTTT

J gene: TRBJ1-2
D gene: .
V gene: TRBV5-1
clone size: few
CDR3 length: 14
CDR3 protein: CASSVELGERGYTF
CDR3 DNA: TGCGCCAGCAGCGTTGAATTGGGGGAGAGAGGCTACACCTTC

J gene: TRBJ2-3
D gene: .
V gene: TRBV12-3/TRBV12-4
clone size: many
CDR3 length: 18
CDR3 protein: CASSPVGSGGPPTDTQYF
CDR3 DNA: TGTGCCAGCAGCCCTGTCGGGTCCGGGGGGCCACCCACAGATACGCAGTATTTT

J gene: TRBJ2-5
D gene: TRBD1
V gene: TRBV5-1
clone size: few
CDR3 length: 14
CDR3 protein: CASSSTGDLETQYF
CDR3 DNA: TGCGCCAGCAGCTCGACAGGGGACCTTGAGACCCAGTACTTC

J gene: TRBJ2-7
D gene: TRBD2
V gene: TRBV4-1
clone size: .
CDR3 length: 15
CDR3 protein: CASSSSGGASYEQYF
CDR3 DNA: TGCGCCAGCAGTTCTAGCGGGGGGGCCTCTTACGAGCAGTACTTC

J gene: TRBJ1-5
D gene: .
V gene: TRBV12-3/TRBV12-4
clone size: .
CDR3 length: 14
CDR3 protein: CASRSRGANQPQHF
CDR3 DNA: TGTGCCAGCAGATCTCGGGGGGCCAATCAGCCCCAGCATTTT

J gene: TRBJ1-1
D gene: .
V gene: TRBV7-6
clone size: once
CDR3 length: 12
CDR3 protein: CASSTGEAEAFF
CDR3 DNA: TGTGCCAGCAGCACTGGTGAGGCTGAAGCTTTCTTT

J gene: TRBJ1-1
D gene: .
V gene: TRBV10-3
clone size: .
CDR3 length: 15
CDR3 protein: CAISESKQLNTEAFF
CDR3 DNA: TGTGCCATCAGTGAGTCGAAACAGCTGAACACTGAAGCTTTCTTT

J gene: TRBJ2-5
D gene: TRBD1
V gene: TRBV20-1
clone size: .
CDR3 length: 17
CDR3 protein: CSAIWTGSVMVEETQYF
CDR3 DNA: TGCAGTGCTATCTGGACAGGGAGTGTTATGGTCGAAGAGACCCAGTACTTC

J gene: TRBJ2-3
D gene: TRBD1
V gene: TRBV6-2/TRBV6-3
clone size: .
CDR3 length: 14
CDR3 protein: CASSWGTGTDTQYF
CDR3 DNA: TGTGCCAGCAGTTGGGGGACAGGCACAGATACGCAGTATTTT

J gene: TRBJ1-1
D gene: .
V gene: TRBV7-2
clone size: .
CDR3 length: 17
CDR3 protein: CASTLSGDAAMNTEAFF
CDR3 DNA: TGTGCCAGCACCCTATCGGGGGACGCCGCCATGAACACTGAAGCTTTCTTT

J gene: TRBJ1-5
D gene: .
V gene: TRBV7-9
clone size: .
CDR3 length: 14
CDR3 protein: CASSLTEMGQPQHF
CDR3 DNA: TGTGCCAGCAGCTTAACGGAAATGGGACAGCCCCAGCATTTT

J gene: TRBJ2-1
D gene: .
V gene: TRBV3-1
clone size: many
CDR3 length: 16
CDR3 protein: CASSQDGKGGYNEQFF
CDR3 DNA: TGTGCCAGCAGCCAAGATGGGAAAGGGGGGTACAATGAGCAGTTCTTC

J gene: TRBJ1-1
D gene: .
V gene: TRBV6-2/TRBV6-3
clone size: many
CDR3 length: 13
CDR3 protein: CASNTNWGTEAFF
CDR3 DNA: TGTGCCAGCAACACCAACTGGGGCACTGAAGCTTTCTTT

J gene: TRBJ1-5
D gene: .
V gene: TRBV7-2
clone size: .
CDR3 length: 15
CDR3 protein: CASSLALSEPWAQHF
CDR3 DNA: TGTGCCAGCAGCTTAGCGTTATCCGAGCCCTGGGCCCAGCATTTT

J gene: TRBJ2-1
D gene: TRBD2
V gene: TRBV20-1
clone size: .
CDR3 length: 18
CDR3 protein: CSARDFRTSGTVNNEQFF
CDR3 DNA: TGCAGTGCTAGAGATTTCCGGACTAGCGGAACGGTCAACAATGAGCAGTTCTTC

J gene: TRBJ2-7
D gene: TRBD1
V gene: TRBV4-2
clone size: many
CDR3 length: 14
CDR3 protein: CASSQGQGSYEQYF
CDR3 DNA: TGTGCCAGCAGCCAAGGACAGGGCTCCTACGAGCAGTACTTC

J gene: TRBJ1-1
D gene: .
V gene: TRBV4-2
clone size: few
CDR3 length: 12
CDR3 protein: CASSQGTVEAFF
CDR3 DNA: TGTGCCAGCAGCCAAGGGACAGTCGAAGCTTTCTTT

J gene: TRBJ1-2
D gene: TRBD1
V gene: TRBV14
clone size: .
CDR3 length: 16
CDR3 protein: CASSQDINPGGKGYTF
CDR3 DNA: TGTGCCAGCAGCCAAGATATTAACCCAGGGGGCAAAGGCTACACCTTC

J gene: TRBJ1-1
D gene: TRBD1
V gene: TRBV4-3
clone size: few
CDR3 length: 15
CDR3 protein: CASSPPDRSNTEAFF
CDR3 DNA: TGCGCCAGCAGCCCACCGGACAGGTCGAACACTGAAGCTTTCTTT

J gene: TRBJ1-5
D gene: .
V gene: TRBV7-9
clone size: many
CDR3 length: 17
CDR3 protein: CASSLYEGAYSNQPQHF
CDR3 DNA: TGTGCCAGCAGCTTATACGAGGGCGCATATAGCAATCAGCCCCAGCATTTT

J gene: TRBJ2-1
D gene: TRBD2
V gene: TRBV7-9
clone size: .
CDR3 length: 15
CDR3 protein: CASSQATSGRYEQFF
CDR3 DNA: TGTGCCAGCAGCCAGGCGACTAGCGGGCGATATGAGCAGTTCTTC

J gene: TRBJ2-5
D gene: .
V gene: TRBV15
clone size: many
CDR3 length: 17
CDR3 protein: CATSTTKRGSKGETQYF
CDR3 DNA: TGTGCCACCAGCACCACGAAAAGGGGGTCGAAAGGGGAGACCCAGTACTTC

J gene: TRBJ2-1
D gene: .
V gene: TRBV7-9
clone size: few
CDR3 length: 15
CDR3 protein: CASSLVGSSYNEQFF
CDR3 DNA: TGTGCCAGCAGCTTAGTGGGGTCCTCCTACAATGAGCAGTTCTTC